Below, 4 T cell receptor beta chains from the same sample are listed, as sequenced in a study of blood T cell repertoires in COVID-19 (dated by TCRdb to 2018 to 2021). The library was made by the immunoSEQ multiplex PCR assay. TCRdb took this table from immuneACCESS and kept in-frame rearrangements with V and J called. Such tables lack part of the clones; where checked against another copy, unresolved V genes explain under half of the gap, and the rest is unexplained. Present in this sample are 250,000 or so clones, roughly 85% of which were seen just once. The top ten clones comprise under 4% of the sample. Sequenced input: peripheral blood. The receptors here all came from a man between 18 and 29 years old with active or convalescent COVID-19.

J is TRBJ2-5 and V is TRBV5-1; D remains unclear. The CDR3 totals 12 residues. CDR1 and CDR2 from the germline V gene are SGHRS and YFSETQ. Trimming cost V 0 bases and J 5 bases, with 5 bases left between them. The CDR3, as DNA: TGCGCCAGCAGCTTGGATCGTGAGACCCAGTACTTC. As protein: CASSLDRETQYF. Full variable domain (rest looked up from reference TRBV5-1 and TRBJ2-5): KAGVTQTPRYLIKTRGQQVTLSCSPISGHRSVSWYQQTPGQGLQFLFEYFSETQRNKGNFPGRFSGRQFSNSRSEMNVSTLELGDSALYLCASSLDRETQYFGPGTRLLVL.

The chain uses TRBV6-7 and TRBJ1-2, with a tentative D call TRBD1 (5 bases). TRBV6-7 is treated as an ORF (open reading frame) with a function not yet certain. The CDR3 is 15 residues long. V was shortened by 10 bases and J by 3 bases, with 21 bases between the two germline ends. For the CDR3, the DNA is TGTGCCAACCTCACCAGACAGAGAGACGACTATGGCTACACCTTC. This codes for CANLTRQRDDYGYTF.

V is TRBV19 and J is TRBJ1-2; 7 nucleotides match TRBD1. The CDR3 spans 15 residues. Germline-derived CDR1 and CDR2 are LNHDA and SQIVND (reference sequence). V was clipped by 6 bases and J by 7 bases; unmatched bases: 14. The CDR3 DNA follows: TGTGCCAGTAGAGAGGGGACAGTGGCCGTTTTTGGCTACACCTTC. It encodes CASREGTVAVFGYTF. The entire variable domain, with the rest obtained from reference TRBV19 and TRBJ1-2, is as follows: DGGITQSPKYLFRKEGQNVTLSCEQNLNHDAMYWYRQDPGQGLRLIYYSQIVNDFQKGDIAEGYSVSREKKESFPLTVTSAQKNPTAFYLCASREGTVAVFGYTFGSGTRLTVV.

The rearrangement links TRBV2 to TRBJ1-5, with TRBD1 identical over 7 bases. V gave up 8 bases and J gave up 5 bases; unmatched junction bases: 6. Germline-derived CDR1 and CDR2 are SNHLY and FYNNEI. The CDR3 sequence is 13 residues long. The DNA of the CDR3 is TGTGCCAGCCAGGGACAGCCTTATCAGCCCCAGCATTTT. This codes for CASQGQPYQPQHF.